One T cell receptor (beta chain) is described in this entry. Its antigen is currently unknown. Primers included in the PCR were 60 Vbeta and 13 Jbeta primers. The method was immunoSEQ multiplex PCR; TCRdb's version includes in-frame clones alone and lacks a portion of them. The sample includes some 130,000 clones, around 80% seen only once; the top ten take 1.5%. The source of the sample is a study of cytomegalovirus exposure and HLA in healthy donors. The CDR3 spans 12 residues. Germline-derived CDR1 and CDR2 are SQVTM and ANQGSEA. V shed 4 bases and J shed 6 bases, with 12 bases lying between them. Overall study findings and caveats: Rarity held for most TCR sequences, but there were some public TCRs that occurred in many donors.

This clonotype originated in a female donor in good health and CMV-seronegative. This chain uses TRBV29-1 with TRBJ1-2; D is unresolved. The specimen sequenced was PBMCs. The CDR3 is CSVGSGGDGYTF. CDR3 sequence (DNA): TGCAGCGTTGGAAGTGGCGGAGATGGCTACACCTTC.